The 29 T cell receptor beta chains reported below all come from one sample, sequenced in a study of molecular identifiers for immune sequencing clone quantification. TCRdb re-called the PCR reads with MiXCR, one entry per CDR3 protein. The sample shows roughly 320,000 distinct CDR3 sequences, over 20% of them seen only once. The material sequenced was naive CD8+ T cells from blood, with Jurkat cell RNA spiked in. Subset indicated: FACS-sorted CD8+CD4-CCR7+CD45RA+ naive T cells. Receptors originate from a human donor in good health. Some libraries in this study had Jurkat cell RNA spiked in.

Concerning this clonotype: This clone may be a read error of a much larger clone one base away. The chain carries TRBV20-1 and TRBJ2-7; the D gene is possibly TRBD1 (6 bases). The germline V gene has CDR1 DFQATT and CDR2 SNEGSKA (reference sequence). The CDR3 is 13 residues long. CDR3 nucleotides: TGCAGTGCTAGTGGACAGAGCTCCTGCGAGCAGTACTTC. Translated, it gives CSASGQSSCEQYF.

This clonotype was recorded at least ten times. The CDR3 here is CASSQVTPGSNQPQHF. Here the CDR3 DNA reads TGCGCCAGCAGCCAAGTTACTCCGGGGAGCAATCAGCCCCAGCATTTT. The rearrangement links TRBV4-1 to TRBJ1-5; no firm D call. Germline V lookup: CDR1 MGHRA, CDR2 YSYEKL. V was shortened by 1 base and J by 1 base, with 11 bases between the two germline ends. This CDR3 contains 16 residues.

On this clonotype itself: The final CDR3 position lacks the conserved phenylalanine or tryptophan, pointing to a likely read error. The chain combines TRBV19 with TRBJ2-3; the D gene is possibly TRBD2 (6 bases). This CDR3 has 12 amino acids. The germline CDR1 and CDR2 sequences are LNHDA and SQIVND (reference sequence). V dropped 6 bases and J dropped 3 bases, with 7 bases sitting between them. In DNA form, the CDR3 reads TGTGCCAGTAGCCTAGCGACAGATACGCAGTATGTT. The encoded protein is CASSLATDTQYV.

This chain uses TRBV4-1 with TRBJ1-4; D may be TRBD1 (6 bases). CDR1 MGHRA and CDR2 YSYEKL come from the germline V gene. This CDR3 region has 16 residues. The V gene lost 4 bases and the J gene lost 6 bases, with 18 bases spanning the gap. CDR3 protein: CASSPQGGGADEKLFF. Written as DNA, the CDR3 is TGCGCCAGCAGCCCCCAGGGTGGGGGCGCTGATGAAAAACTGTTTTTT.

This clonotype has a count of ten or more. The CDR3 DNA reads as TGCAGTGCTAGGGCGGACAGGGGAAGTTATGGCTACACCTTC. Its translation is CSARADRGSYGYTF. V gene TRBV20-1 combines with J gene TRBJ1-2; 9 bases fit TRBD1. Germline V gene data show CDR1 as DFQATT and CDR2 as SNEGSKA (reference sequence). CDR3 length: 14 amino acids. The V gene end was trimmed by 3 bases and the J gene end by 5 bases; junction bases not matched to a gene: 7.

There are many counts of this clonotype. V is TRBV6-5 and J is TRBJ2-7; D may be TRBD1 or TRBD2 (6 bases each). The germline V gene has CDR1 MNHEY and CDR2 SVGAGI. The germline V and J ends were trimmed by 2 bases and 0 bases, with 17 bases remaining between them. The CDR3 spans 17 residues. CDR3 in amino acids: CASSYPVAGGSSYEQYF. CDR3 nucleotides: TGTGCCAGCAGTTACCCCGTGGCCGGGGGCAGCTCCTACGAGCAGTACTTC.

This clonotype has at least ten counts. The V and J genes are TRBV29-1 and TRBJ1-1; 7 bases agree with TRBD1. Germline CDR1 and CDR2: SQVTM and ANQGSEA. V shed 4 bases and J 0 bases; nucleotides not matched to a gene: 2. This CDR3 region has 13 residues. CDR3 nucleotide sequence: TGCAGCGTTGGACAGGGTCTGAACACTGAAGCTTTCTTT. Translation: CSVGQGLNTEAFF.

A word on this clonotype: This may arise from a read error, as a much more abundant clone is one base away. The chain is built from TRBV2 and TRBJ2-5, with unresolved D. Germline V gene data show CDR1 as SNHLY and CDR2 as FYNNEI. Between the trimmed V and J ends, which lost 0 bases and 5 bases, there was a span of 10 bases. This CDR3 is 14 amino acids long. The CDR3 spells CASSEANSHETQYF. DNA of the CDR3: TGTGCCAGCAGTGAAGCCAACAGCCATGAGACCCAGTACTTC. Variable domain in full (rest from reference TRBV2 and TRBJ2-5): EPEVTQTPSHQVTQMGQEVILRCVPISNHLYFYWYRQILGQKVEFLVSFYNNEISEKSEIFDDQFSVERPDGSNFTLKIRSTKLEDSAMYFCASSEANSHETQYFGPGTRLLVL.

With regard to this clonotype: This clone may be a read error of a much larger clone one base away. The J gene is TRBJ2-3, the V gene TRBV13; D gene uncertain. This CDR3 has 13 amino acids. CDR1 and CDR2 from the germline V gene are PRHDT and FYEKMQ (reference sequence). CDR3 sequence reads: CAGSSYRTDTQYF. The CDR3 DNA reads TGTGCCGGCAGCTCTTATCGCACAGATACGCAGTATTTT. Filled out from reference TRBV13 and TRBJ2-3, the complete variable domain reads AAGVIQSPRHLIKEKRETATLKCYPIPRHDTVYWYQQGPGQDPQFLISFYEKMQSDKGSIPDRFSAQQFSDYHSELNMSSLELGDSALYFCAGSSYRTDTQYFGPGTRLTVL.

This CDR3 is CASSWVAGQFF. CDR3 coding DNA: TGTGCCAGCAGCTGGGTGGCCGGGCAGTTCTTC. The rearrangement joins TRBV14 to TRBJ2-1; D is uncertain. Trimming removed 5 bases at V and 12 bases at J, with 11 bases between. Germline values: CDR1 SGHDN, CDR2 FVKESK. The CDR3 is made up of 11 amino acids.

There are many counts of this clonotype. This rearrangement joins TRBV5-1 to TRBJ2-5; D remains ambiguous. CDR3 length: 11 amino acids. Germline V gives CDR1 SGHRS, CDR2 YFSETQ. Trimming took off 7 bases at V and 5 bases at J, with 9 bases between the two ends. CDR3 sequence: CASLIGETQYF. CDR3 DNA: TGCGCCAGCTTGATCGGGGAGACCCAGTACTTC.

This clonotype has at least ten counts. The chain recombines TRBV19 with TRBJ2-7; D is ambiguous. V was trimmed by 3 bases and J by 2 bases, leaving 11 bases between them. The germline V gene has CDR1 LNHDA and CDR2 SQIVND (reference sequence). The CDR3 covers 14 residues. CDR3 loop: CASSISDLAYEQYF. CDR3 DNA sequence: TGTGCCAGTAGTATTAGTGACCTCGCCTACGAGCAGTACTTC.

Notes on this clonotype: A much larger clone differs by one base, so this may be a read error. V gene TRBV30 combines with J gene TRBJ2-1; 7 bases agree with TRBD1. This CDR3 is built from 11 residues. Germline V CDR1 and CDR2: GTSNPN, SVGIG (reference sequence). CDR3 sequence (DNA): TGTGTCTGGCAGGGGGAGAATGAGCAGTTCTTC. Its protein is CVWQGENEQFF.

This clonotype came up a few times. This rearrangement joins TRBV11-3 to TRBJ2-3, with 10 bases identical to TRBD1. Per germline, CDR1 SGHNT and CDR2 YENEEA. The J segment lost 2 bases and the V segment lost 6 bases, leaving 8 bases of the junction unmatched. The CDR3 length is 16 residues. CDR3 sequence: CASSSRTGGLTDTQYF. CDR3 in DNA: TGTGCCAGCAGTTCCCGGACAGGGGGGCTCACAGATACGCAGTATTTT.

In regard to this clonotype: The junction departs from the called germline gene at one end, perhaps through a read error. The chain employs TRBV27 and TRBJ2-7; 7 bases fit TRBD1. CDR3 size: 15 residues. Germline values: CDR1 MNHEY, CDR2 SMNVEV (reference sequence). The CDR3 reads CASSASSGQAYGQYF. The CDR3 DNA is TGTGCCAGCTCCGCCTCGTCCGGACAGGCCTACGGGCAGTACTTC.

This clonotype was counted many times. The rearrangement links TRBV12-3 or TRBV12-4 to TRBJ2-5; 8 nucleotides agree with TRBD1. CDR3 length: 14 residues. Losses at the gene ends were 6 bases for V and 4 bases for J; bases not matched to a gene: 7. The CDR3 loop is CASRQDDRGETQYF. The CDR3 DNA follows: TGTGCCAGCAGACAGGACGACAGGGGAGAGACCCAGTACTTC.

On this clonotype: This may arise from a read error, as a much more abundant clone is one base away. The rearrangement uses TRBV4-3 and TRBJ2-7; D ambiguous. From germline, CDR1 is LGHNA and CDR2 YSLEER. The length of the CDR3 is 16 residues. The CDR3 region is CAGSQDSNPRSYEQYF. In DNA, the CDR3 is TGCGCCGGCAGCCAAGATAGCAACCCCCGGTCCTACGAGCAGTACTTC.

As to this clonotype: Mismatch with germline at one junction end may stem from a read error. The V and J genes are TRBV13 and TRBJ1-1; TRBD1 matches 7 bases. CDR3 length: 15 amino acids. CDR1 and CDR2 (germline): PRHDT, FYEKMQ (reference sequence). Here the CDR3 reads CASSPDGRGKTEASF. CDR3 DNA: TGTGCCAGCAGCCCAGATGGCAGGGGGAAGACTGAAGCTTCCTTT.

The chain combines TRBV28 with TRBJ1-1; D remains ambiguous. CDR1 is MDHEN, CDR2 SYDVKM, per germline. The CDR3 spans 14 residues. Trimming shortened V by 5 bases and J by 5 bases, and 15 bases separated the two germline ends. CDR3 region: CASSRREASTEAFF. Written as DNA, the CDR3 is TGTGCCAGCAGTCGACGGGAGGCGAGTACTGAAGCTTTCTTT.

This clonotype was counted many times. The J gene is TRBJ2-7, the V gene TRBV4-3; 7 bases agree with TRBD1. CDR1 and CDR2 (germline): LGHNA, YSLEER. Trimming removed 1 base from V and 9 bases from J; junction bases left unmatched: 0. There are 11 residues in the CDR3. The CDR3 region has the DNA TGCGCCAGCAGCCAAGGGGACAGGCAGTACTTC. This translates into CASSQGDRQYF.

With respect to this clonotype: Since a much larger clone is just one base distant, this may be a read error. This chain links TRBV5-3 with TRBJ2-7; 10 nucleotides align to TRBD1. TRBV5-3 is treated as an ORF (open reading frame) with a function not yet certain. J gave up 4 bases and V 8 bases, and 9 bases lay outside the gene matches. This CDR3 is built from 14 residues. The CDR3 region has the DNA TGTGCCAGCAGCCGTGGACAGGGGGAATACGAGCAGTACTTC. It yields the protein CASSRGQGEYEQYF.

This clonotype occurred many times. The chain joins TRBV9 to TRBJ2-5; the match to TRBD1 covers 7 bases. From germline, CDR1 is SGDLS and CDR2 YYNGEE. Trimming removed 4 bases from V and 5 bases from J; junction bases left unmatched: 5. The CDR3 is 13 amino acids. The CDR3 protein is CASSPTGMETQYF. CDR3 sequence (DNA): TGTGCCAGCAGCCCGACAGGGATGGAGACCCAGTACTTC.

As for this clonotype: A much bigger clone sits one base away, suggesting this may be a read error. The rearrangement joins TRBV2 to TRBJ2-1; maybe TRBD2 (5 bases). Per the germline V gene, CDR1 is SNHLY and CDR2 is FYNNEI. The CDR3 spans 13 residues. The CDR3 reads CASSPGARDERFF. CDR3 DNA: TGTGCCAGCAGCCCAGGAGCCCGGGATGAGCGGTTCTTC.

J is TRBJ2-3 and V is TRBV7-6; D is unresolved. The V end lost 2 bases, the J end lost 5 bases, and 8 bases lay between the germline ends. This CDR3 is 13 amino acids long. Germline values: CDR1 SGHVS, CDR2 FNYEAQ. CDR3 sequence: CASSLSLGDTQYF. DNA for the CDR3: TGTGCCAGCAGCTTATCATTGGGAGATACGCAGTATTTT.

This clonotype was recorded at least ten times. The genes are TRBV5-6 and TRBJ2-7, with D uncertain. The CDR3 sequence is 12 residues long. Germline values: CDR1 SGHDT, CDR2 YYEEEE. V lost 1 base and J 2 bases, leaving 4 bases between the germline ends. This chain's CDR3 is CASSLMAYEQYF. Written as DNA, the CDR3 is TGTGCCAGCAGCTTGATGGCCTACGAGCAGTACTTC.

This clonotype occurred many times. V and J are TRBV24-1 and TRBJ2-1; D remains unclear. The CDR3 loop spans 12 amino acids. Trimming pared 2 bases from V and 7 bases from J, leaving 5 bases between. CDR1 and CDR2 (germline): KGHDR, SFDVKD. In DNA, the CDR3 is TGTGCCACCAGTGATTCGCGGAATGAGCAGTTCTTC. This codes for CATSDSRNEQFF.

CDR3 loop: CASRRHYPGTESSYEQYF. The CDR3 DNA sequence: TGTGCCAGCAGAAGACATTATCCCGGGACAGAGAGCTCCTACGAGCAGTACTTC. The rearrangement links TRBV6-1 to TRBJ2-7, with 7 positions matching TRBD1. Germline trimming cut 6 bases from V and 0 bases from J; bases unmatched to any gene: 17. The CDR3 has 18 residues. Germline CDR1 and CDR2: MNHNS and SASEGT.

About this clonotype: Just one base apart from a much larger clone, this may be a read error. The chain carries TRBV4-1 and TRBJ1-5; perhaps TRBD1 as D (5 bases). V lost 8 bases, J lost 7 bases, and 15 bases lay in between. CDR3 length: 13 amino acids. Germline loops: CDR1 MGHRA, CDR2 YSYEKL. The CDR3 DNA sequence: TGCGCCAGCCCGGGACCTTCGGGGCAGCCCCAGCATTTT. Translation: CASPGPSGQPQHF.

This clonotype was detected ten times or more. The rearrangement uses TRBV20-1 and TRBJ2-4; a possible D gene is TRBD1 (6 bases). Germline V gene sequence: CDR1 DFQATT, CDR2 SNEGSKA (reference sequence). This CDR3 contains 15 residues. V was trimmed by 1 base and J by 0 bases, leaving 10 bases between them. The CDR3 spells CSARAGQLAKNIQYF. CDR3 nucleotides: TGCAGTGCTAGAGCAGGACAGCTAGCCAAAAACATTCAGTACTTC.